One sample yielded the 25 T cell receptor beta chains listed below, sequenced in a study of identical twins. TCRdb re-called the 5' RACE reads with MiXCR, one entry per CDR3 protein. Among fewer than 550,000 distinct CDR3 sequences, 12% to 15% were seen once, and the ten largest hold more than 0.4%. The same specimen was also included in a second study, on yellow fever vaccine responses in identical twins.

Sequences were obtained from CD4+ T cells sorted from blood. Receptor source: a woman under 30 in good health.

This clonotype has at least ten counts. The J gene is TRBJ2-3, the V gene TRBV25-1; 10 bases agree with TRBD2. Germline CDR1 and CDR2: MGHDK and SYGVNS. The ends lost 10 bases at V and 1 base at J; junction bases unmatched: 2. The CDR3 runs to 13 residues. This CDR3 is CAIGLAGTDTQYF. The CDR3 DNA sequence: TGTGCCATCGGACTAGCGGGCACAGATACGCAGTATTTT.

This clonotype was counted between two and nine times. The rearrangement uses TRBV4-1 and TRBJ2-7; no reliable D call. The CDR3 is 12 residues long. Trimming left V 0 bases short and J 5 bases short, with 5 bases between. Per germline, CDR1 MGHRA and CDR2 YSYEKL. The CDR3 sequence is CASSQDQDEQYV. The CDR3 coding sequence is TGCGCCAGCAGCCAAGATCAGGACGAGCAGTACGTC.

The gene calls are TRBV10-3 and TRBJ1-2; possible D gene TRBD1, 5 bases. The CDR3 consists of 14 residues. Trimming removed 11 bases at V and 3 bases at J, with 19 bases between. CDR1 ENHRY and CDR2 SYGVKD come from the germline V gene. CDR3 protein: CAVRNRTSDYGYTF. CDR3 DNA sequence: TGTGCCGTCCGGAACAGGACATCTGACTATGGCTACACCTTC.

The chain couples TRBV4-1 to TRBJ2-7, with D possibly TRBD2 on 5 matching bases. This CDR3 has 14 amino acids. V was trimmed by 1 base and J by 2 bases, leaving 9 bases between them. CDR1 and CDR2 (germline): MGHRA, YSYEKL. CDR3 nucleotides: TGCGCCAGCAGCCAAGTTGAGGGCGCCTACGAGCAGTACTTC. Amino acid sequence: CASSQVEGAYEQYF.

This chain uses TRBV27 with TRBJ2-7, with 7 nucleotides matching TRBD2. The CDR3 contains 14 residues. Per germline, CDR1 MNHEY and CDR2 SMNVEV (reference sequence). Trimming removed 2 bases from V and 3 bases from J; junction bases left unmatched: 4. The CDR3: CASSLREGIYEQYF. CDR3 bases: TGTGCCAGCAGTTTAAGGGAGGGCATCTACGAGCAGTACTTC.

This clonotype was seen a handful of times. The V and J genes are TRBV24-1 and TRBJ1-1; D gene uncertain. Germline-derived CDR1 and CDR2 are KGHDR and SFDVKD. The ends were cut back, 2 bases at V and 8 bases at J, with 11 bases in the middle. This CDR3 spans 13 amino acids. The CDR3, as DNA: TGTGCCACCAGTGATTCTAATTACTTCGAAGCTTTCTTT. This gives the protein CATSDSNYFEAFF.

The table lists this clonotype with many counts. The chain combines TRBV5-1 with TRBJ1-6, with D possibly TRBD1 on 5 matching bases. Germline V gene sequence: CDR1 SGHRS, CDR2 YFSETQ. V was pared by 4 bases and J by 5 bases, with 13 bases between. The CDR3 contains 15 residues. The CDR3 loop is CASSPRDPDNSPLHF. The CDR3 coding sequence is TGCGCCAGCAGCCCGCGGGACCCGGATAATTCACCCCTCCACTTT.

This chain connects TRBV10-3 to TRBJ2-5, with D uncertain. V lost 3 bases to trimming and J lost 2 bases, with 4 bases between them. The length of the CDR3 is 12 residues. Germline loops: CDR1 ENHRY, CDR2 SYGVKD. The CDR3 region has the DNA TGTGCCATCAGTGAAATTCAAGAGACCCAGTACTTC. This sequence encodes CAISEIQETQYF.

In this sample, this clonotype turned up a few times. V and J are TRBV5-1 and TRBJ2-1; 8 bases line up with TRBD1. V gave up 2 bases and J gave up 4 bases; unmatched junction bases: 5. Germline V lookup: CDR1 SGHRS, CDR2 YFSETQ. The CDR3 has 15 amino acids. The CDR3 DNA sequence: TGCGCCAGCAGCTTCCGGGACAGGTTATACAATGAGCAGTTCTTC. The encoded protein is CASSFRDRLYNEQFF.

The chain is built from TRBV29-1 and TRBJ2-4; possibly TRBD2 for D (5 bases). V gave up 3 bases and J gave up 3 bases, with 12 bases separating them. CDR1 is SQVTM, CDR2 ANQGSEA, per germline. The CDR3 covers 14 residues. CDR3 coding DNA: TGCAGCGTTGAGCGGGCTTTCGACAAAAACATTCAGTACTTC. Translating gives CSVERAFDKNIQYF.

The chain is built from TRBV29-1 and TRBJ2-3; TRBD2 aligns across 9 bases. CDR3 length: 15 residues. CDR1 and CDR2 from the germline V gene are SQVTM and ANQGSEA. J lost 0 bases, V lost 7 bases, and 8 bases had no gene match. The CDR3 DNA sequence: TGCAGCGCCTTAGCGGGAGAGACTAGCACAGATACGCAGTATTTT. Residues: CSALAGETSTDTQYF.

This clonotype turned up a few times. CDR3 DNA sequence: TGTGCCAGCAGTTTAGAAGGAGGGACAGGACGCACAGATACGCAGTATTTT. Translated: CASSLEGGTGRTDTQYF. The chain couples TRBV12-3 or TRBV12-4 to TRBJ2-3; 8 nucleotides agree with TRBD1. The CDR3 spans 17 residues. Trimming took 1 base from V and 1 from J; bases not matched to a gene: 7.

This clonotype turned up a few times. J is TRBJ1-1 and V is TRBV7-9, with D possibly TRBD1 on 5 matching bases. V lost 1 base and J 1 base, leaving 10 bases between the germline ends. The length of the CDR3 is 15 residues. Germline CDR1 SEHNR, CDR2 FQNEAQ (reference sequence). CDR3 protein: CASSLEGFWNTEAFF. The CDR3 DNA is TGTGCCAGCAGCTTAGAGGGGTTTTGGAACACTGAAGCTTTCTTT.

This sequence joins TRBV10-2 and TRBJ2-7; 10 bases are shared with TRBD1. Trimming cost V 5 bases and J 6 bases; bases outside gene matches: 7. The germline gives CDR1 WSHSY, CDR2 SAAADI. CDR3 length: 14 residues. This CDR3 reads CASSKDRGRVEQYV. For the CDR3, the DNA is TGCGCCAGCAGTAAAGACAGGGGGCGAGTCGAGCAGTACGTC.

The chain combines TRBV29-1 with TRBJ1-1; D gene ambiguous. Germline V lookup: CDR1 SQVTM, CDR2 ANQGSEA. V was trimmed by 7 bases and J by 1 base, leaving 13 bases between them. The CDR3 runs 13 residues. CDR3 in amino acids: CSATTRGNTEAFF. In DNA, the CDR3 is TGCAGCGCCACTACCCGGGGGAACACTGAAGCTTTCTTT.

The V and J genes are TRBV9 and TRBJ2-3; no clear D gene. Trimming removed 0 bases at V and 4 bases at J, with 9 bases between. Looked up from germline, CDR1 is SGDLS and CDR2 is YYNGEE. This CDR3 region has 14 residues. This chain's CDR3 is CASSVVGSADTQYF. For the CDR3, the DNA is TGTGCCAGCAGCGTAGTCGGTTCGGCAGATACGCAGTATTTT.

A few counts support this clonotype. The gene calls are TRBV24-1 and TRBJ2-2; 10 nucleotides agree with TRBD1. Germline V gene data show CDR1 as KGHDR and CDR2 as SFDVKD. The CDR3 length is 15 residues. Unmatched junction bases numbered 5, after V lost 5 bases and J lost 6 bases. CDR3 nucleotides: TGTGCCACCAGTGGGGGGACAGGGGTCTCCGGGGAGCTGTTTTTT. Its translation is CATSGGTGVSGELFF.

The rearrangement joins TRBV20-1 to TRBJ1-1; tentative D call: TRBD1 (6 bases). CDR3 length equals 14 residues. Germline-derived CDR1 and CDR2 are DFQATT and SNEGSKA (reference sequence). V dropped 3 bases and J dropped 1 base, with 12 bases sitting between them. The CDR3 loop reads CSARIQGANTEAFF. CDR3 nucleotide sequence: TGCAGTGCTAGGATACAGGGAGCGAACACTGAAGCTTTCTTT.

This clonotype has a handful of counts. CDR3 DNA: TGTGCCAGCAGCGGAGGGGACTATGGCTACACCTTC. Amino acids: CASSGGDYGYTF. The genes are TRBV9 and TRBJ1-2; a possible D gene is TRBD1 (5 bases). The CDR3 loop spans 12 amino acids. The germline CDR1 and CDR2 sequences are SGDLS and YYNGEE. V lost 3 bases and J lost 3, with 6 bases in between.

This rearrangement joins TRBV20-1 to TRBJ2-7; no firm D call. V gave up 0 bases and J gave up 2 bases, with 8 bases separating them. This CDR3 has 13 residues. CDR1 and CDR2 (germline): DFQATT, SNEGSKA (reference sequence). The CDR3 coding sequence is TGCAGTGCTAGAGATGTAACTACCTACGAGCAGTACTTC. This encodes CSARDVTTYEQYF.

Here the CDR3 DNA reads TGTGCCAGCAGCCCGGGGACAGGGACGGTCGGCTACACCTTC. It is translated as CASSPGTGTVGYTF. V is TRBV6-1 and J is TRBJ1-2; TRBD1 matches 9 bases. The CDR3 consists of 14 residues. Germline trimming cut 6 bases from V and 8 bases from J; bases unmatched to any gene: 10. Looked up from germline, CDR1 is MNHNS and CDR2 is SASEGT.

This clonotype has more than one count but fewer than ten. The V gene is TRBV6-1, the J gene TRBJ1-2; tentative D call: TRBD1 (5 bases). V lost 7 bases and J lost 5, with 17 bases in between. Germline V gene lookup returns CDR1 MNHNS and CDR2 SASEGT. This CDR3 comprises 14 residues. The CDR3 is CASNRPGEGYGYTF. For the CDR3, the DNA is TGTGCCAGCAACCGCCCAGGCGAGGGGTATGGCTACACCTTC.

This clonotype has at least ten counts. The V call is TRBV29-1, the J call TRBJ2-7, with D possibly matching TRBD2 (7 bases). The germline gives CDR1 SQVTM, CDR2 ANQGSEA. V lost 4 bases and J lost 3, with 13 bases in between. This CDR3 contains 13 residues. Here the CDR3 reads CSVGKGGGYEQYF. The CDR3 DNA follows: TGCAGCGTTGGAAAAGGGGGGGGCTACGAGCAGTACTTC.

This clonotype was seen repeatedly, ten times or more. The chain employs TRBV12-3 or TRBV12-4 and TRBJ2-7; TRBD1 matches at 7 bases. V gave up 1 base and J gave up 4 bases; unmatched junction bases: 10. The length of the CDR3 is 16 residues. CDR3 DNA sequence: TGTGCCAGCAGTTTAGGCAAGGACAGGCCACATTACGAGCAGTACGTC. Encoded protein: CASSLGKDRPHYEQYV.

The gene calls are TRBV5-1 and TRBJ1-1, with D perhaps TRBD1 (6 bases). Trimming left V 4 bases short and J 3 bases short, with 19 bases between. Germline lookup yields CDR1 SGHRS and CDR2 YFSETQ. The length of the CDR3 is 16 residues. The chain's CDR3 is CASSPTQGARHTEAFF. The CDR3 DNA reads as TGCGCCAGCAGCCCGACACAGGGAGCGCGTCACACTGAAGCTTTCTTT.